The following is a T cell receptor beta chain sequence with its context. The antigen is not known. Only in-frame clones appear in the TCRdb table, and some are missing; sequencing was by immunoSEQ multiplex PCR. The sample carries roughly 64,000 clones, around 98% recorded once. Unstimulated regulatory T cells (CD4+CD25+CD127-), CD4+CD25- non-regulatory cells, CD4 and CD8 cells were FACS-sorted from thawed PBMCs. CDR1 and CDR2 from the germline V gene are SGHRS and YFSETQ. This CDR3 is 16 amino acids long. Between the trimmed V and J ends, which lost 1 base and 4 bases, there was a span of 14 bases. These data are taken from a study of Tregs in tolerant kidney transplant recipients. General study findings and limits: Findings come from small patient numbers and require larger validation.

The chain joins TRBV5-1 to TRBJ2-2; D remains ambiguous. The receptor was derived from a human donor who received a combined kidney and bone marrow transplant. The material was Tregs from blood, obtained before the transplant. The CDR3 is CASSLLTGSFTGELFF. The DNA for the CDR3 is TGCGCCAGCAGCTTGCTGACCGGGTCCTTCACCGGGGAGCTGTTTTTT.